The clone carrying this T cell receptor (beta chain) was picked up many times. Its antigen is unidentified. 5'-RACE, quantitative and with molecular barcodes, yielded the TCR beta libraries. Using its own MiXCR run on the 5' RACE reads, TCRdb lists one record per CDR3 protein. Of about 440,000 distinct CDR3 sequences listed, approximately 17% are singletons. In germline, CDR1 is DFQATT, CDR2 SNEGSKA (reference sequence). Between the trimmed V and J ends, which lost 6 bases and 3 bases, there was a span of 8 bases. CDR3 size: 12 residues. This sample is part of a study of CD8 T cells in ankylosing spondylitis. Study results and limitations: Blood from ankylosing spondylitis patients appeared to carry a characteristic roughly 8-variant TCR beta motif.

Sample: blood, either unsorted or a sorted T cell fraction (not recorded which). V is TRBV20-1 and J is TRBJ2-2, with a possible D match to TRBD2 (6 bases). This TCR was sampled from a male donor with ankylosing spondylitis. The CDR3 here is CSAPGDTGELFF. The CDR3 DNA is TGCAGTGCCCCGGGGGACACCGGGGAGCTGTTTTTT.